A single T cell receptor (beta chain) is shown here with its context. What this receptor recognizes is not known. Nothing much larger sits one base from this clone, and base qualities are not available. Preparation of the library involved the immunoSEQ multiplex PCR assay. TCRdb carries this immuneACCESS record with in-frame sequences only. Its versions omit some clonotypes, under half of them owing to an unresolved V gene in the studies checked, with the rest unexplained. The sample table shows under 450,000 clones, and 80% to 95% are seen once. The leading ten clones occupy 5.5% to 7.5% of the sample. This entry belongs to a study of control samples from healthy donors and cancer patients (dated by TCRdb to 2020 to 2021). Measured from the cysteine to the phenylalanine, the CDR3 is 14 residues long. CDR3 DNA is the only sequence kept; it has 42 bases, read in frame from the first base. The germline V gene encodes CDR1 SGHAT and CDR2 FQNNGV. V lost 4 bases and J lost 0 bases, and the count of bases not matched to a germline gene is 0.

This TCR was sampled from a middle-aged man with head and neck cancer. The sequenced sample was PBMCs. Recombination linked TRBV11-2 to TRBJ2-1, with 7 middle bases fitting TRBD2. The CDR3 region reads CASSWTSSYNEQFF. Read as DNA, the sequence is TGTGCCAGCAGCTGGACTAGCTCCTACAATGAGCAGTTCTTC.